The sequence of this TCR beta chain was determined in a study of technical replicates of blood from several donors. The germline gives CDR1 SGHNT, CDR2 YENEEA. Trimming took 5 bases from V and 12 from J, leaving 22 bases between them. The CDR3 sequence is 14 residues long. Using immunoSEQ multiplex PCR, the repertoire was profiled, and TCRdb retains in-frame clones only, with some absent. The sample consists of tens of thousands of clones, roughly 96% of them appearing once. The chain employs TRBV11-3 and TRBJ1-1; tentatively, D is TRBD1 (5 bases). The sequence derives from a human donor in good health. Sequenced input: T cells isolated from PBMCs. CDR3 protein: CASSPREGHRRTFF. DNA of the CDR3: TGTGCCAGCAGCCCTCGGGAGGGGCATCGTAGAACTTTCTTT.